This T cell receptor (beta chain) was recovered during a study of cytomegalovirus exposure and HLA in healthy donors. This clone was counted only a few times. Primers for the PCR totalled 60 Vbeta and 13 Jbeta. Method: immunoSEQ multiplex PCR; TCRdb's copy keeps in-frame clones and lacks some. The sample includes about 89,000 clones, 86% of them seen just once. J lost 7 bases, V lost 3 bases, and 3 bases had no gene match. CDR1 is SEHNR, CDR2 FQNEAQ, per germline (reference sequence). This CDR3 is built from 14 residues. Sequencing was done on a sample of PBMCs. The sequence was obtained from a man aged 30 to 45 in good health and CMV-seropositive. The genes are TRBV7-9 and TRBJ1-4; 9 nucleotides line up with TRBD1. This chain's CDR3 is CASSFTGGGEKLFF. CDR3 nucleotide sequence: TGTGCCAGCAGCTTCACAGGGGGCGGTGAAAAACTGTTTTTT.